The subject of this entry is one TCR beta chain. Only one count was recorded for this clone. Its specific antigen is unknown. It has no much larger one-base neighbor in the sample; base qualities were not kept. These data originate in a study of T cell responses to AZD1222 COVID-19 vaccine (dated by TCRdb to about 2021). Turning to the overall study: AZD1222 recipients whose second dose came at about 4 weeks and those whose second dose came at about 12 weeks were combined into one group, since spike-specific TCR depth and breadth did not differ between the two schedules. TCR sequencing covered fewer than 250 trial participants: around 210 given two doses of AZD1222 and 26 given two doses of MenACWY control vaccine. Trial participants were enrolled by age into subgroups of 18-55, 56-69 and 70-plus years, and about 150, 27 and 61 TCR-sequenced participants, respectively, were included in these subgroups. Overall study results and their limits: Nearly half of unique spike-specific TCRs reportedly recognized epitopes outside regions mutated in the B.1.351 and B.1.1.7 variants. Conclusions about previously exposed vaccinees were limited because only six or seven AZD1222 recipients were SARS-CoV-2 seropositive at baseline. After two AZD1222 doses, spike-specific TCR breadth and depth were significantly higher than at day 0 and than in MenACWY recipients. CD4 TCRs associated with the vaccine covered the entire spike protein, and the dominant responses were in regions 160-218 and 743-854. No day 14 peak-response samples were available, so repertoires were characterized only after the peak T cell response. The 56-69-year group was small, and its depth increase did not reach significance, likely because of low power. Participants were mostly white British, with more females than males. The authors suggested clonal diversity may have been underestimated.

The CDR3 regions of human TCRbeta chains were analyzed by immunosequencing. As for how the authors treated the data: Repertoire TCRs were matched against a reference library of SARS-CoV-2-specific TCRs generated with the MIRA antigen-specificity platform. Breadth was defined as the fraction of unique TCRs that were SARS-CoV-2-associated, and depth was defined as the fraction of total T cells that were SARS-CoV-2-associated. Using the MIRA data, each spike-specific TCR was assigned both to the spike region to which the TCR was reactive and to a CD4 or CD8 class. Log10-transformed breadth and depth values were compared by one-way ANOVA with Sidak's multiple comparisons tests. The source is immuneACCESS, and TCRdb retained only in-frame sequences with V and J called. Part of the clones is not carried over; for the studies checked, unresolved V genes explain less than half of this, and the remainder is unexplained. Clone size and V and J calls were adopted from that table, with D and trimming inferred from the DNA. The sample table records about 140,000 clones; roughly 92% of these occur just once. Together, the top ten hold about 5.5% of the sample.

The time point label corresponds to: baseline before first vaccination. The vaccinee samples were drawn from two UK trials, COV001 and COV002, one of which was a single-blind randomized controlled phase 2/3 trial testing AZD1222 (ChAdOx1 nCoV-19) in healthy adults. For TCRbeta chain sequencing, PBMC samples were collected from trial participants at day 0 and at day 28 after the second dose. This clonotype was sampled from an adult in good health. The input for sequencing was peripheral blood, taken on day 0 of AZD1222 vaccination.

The CDR3 region reads CASSQRSLGAEAFF. The bases read TGCGCCAGCAGCCAACGATCTTTAGGCGCTGAAGCTTTCTTT. The sequence joins TRBV4-1 to TRBJ1-1; the D gene lacks a confident call. The germline V gene gives CDR1 as MGHRA and CDR2 as YSYEKL. Its CDR3 holds 14 amino acids, cysteine through phenylalanine. Of all the DNA, just the CDR3 is kept, 42 bases in frame from base 1. V sheds 2 bases and J sheds 6 bases, leaving 13 bases between their ends.